These T cell receptor beta chains were read from a single sample in a study of blood T cell repertoires in COVID-19. Sequencing used immunoSEQ multiplex PCR; TCRdb keeps in-frame clones, though not all of them. The sample gives nearly 300,000 clones, roughly 91% of which show up once; less than 3.5% is in the top ten. The specimen was PBMCs or T cells enriched from blood (not recorded which). Receptor source: a woman aged 50 to 60 who had been exposed to COVID-19. The CDR3 runs from the conserved cysteine through the conserved F or W.

V	CDR3
TRBV6-5	CASTIGPGTYEQYF
TRBV7-9	CASSLDGTGMDEKLFF
TRBV7-2	CASSLKQGTSGNTIYF
TRBV29-1	CSARVFVTGPSTDTQYF
TRBV7-9	CASTLTGYSSPLHF
TRBV28	CASRDRESSYNSPLHF
TRBV2	CASSPGTPSYEQYF
TRBV18	CASSGTSGGRSQETQYF
TRBV6-5	CASSYKRGSPYEQYF
TRBV5-6	CASSIGQGGTYEQYF
TRBV6-5	CASRTGADEQFF
TRBV10-3	CAISPGTDSNQPQHF
TRBV3-1/TRBV3-2	CASSQEIAGDYNEQFF
TRBV12-2	CASRFSSPGDNSPLHF
TRBV11-3	CASSLDQEGYEQFF
TRBV2	CASSEAEGLGQYF
TRBV3-1/TRBV3-2	CASSQTWSGENSPLHF
TRBV28	CASSLLSGYTNYGYTF
TRBV4-2	CASSQAASGGQETQYF
TRBV12-3/TRBV12-4	CASSSPGSYEQYF
TRBV28	CASSFLSGPGEQYF
TRBV5-1	CASSQGTAQETQYF
TRBV6-2/TRBV6-3	CASSYRQGNTEAFF
TRBV15	CATSRDSPRGGWTDTQYF
TRBV5-1	CASSLGGIDEKLFF
TRBV19	CASSILGSWSRTGELFF
TRBV5-1	CASSWTSGETQYF
TRBV6-5	CASSYRLENEQFF
TRBV23-1	CASSCWTGTAGDEQYF
TRBV9	CASSAAGVGNQPQHF